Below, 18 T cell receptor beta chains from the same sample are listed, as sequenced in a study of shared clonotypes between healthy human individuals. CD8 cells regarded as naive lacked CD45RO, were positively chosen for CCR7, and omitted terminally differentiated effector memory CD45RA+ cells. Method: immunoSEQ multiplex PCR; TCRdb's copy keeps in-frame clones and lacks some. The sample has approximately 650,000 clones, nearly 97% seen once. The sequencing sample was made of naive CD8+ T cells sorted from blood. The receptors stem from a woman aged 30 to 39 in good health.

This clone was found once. The CDR3 reads CASSDAPSGPSYEQYF. The CDR3 coding sequence is TGTGCCAGCAGTGACGCCCCTAGCGGGCCCTCCTACGAGCAGTACTTC. The rearrangement uses TRBV2 and TRBJ2-7; the match to TRBD2 covers 8 bases. The J segment lost 0 bases and the V segment lost 3 bases, leaving 7 bases of the junction unmatched. Germline CDR1 and CDR2: SNHLY and FYNNEI. CDR3 length equals 16 residues. The full variable domain, its missing parts supplied by reference TRBV2 and TRBJ2-7, is EPEVTQTPSHQVTQMGQEVILRCVPISNHLYFYWYRQILGQKVEFLVSFYNNEISEKSEIFDDQFSVERPDGSNFTLKIRSTKLEDSAMYFCASSDAPSGPSYEQYFGPGTRLTVT.

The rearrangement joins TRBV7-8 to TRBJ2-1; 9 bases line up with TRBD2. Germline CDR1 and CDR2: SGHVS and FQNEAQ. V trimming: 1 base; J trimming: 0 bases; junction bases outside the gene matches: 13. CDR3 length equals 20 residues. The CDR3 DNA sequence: TGTGCCAGCAGCTTAGGCCCGGCGGGGGGGGGCCCTAGCTCCTACAATGAGCAGTTCTTC. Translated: CASSLGPAGGGPSSYNEQFF. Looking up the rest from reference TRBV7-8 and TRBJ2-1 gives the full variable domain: GAGVSQSPRYKVAKRGQDVALRCDPISGHVSLFWYQQALGQGPEFLTYFQNEAQLDKSGLPSDRFFAERPEGSVSTLKIQRTQQEDSAVYLCASSLGPAGGGPSSYNEQFFGPGTRLTVL.

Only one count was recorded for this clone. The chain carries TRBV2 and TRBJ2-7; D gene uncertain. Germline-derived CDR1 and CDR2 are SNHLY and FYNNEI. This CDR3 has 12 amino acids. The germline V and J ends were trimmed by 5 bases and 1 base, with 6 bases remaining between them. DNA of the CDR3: TGTGCCAGCAGTTGGCAGTCCTACGAGCAGTACTTC. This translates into CASSWQSYEQYF.

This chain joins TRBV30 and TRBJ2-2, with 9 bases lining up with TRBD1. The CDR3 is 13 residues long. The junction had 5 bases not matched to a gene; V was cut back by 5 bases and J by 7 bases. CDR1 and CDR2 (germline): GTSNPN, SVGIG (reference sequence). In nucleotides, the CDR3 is TGTGCCTGGGGGGACAGGGTCGGCGGGGAGCTGTTTTTT. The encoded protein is CAWGDRVGGELFF. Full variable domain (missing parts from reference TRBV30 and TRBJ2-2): SQTIHQWPATLVQPVGSPLSLECTVEGTSNPNLYWYRQAAGRGLQLLFYSVGIGQISSEVPQNLSASRPQDRQFILSSKKLLLSDSGFYLCAWGDRVGGELFFGEGSRLTVL.

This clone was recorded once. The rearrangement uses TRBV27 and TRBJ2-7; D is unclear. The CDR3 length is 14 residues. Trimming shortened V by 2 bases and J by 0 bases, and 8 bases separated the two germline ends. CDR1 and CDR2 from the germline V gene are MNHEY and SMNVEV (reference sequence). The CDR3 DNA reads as TGTGCCAGCAGTTTAAAAGGTTTCTCCTACGAGCAGTACTTC. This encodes CASSLKGFSYEQYF.

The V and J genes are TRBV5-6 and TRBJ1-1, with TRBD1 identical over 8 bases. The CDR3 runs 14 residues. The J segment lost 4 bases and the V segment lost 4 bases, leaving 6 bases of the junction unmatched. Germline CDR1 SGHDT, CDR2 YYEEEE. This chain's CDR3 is CASSLLGTGTEAFF. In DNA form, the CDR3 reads TGTGCCAGCAGCCTACTGGGGACAGGCACTGAAGCTTTCTTT.

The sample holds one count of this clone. The CDR3 DNA sequence: TGTGCCAGCAGCGCAGGGAGGGTAGCGGGAGTGGGCAATGAGCAGTTCTTC. This gives the protein CASSAGRVAGVGNEQFF. V is TRBV7-9 and J is TRBJ2-1; 9 bases are shared with TRBD2. The CDR3 is made up of 17 amino acids. The germline V gene has CDR1 SEHNR and CDR2 FQNEAQ (reference sequence). The ends lost 5 bases at V and 6 bases at J; junction bases unmatched: 14.

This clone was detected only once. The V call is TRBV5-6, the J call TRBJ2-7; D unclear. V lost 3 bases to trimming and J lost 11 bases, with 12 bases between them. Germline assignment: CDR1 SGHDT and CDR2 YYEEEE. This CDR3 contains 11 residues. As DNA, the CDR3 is TGTGCCAGCAGCTCCCCCCTAGAAGAGTACTTC. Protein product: CASSSPLEEYF. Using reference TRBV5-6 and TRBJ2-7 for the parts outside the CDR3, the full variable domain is DAGVTQSPTHLIKTRGQQVTLRCSPKSGHDTVSWYQQALGQGPQFIFQYYEEEERQRGNFPDRFSGHQFPNYSSELNVNALLLGDSALYLCASSSPLEEYFGPGTRLTVT.

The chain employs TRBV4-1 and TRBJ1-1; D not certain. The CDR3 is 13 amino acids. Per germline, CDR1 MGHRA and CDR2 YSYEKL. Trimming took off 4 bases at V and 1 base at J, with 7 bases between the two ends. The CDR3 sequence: CASSPHKNTEAFF. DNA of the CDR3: TGCGCCAGCAGCCCCCATAAGAACACTGAAGCTTTCTTT.

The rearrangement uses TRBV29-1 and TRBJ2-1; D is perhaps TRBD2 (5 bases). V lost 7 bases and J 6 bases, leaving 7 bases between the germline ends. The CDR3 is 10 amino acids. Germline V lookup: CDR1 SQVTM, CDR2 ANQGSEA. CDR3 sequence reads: CSAGSNEQFF. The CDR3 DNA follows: TGCAGCGCGGGAAGCAATGAGCAGTTCTTC.

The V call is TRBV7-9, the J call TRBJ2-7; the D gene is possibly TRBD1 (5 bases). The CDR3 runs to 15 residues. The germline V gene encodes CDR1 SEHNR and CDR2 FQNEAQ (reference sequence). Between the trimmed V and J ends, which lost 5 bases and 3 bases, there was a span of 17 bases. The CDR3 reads CASSPKETQGYEQYF. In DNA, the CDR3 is TGTGCCAGCAGCCCAAAGGAGACCCAGGGCTACGAGCAGTACTTC.

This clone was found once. Here the CDR3 reads CASSGTAMGGPQHF. The CDR3 DNA reads as TGTGCCAGCTCGGGGACAGCGATGGGCGGGCCCCAGCATTTT. The rearrangement links TRBV25-1 to TRBJ1-5, with 7 positions matching TRBD1. Germline V gene lookup returns CDR1 MGHDK and CDR2 SYGVNS. V gave up 8 bases and J gave up 9 bases; unmatched junction bases: 13. This CDR3 comprises 14 residues.

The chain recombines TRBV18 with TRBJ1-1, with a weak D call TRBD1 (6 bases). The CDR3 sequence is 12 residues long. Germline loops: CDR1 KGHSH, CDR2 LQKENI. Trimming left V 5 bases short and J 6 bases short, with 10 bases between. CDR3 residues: CASSEGTPEAFF. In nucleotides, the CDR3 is TGTGCCAGCTCAGAGGGGACACCTGAAGCTTTCTTT.

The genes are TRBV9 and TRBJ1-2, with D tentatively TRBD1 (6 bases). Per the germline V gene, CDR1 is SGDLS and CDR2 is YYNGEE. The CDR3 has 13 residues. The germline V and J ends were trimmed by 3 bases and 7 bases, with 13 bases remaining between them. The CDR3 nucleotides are TGTGCCAGCAGCGGGGGAACAGGGCGTGGCTACACCTTC. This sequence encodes CASSGGTGRGYTF. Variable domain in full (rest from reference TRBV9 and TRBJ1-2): DSGVTQTPKHLITATGQRVTLRCSPRSGDLSVYWYQQSLDQGLQFLIQYYNGEERAKGNILERFSAQQFPDLHSELNLSSLELGDSALYFCASSGGTGRGYTFGSGTRLTVV.

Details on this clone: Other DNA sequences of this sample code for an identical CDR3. The CDR3 region is CASSLVSYEQYF. The CDR3 DNA is TGTGCCAGCAGCTTAGTCAGCTACGAGCAGTACTTC. This sequence joins TRBV7-9 and TRBJ2-7; no definite D call. The CDR3 contains 12 residues. Germline assignment: CDR1 SEHNR and CDR2 FQNEAQ (reference sequence). The ends were cut back, 1 base at V and 3 bases at J, with 4 bases in the middle.

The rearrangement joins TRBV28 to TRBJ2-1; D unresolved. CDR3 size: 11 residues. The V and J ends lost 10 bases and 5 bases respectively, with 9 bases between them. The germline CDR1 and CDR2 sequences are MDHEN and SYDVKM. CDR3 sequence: CATRNHNEQFF. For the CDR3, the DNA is TGTGCCACCCGGAACCACAATGAGCAGTTCTTC.

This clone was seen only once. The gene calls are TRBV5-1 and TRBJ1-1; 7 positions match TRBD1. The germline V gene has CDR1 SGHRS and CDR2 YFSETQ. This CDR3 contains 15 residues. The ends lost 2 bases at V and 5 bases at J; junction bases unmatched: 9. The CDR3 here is CASSLRQGRGTEAFF. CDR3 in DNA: TGCGCCAGCAGCTTAAGACAGGGTAGGGGGACTGAAGCTTTCTTT.

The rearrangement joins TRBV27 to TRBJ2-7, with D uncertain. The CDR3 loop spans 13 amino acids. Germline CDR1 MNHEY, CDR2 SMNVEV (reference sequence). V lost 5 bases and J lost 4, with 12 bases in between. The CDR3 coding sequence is TGTGCCAGCAGTAGTACAGATGGTTACGAGCAGTACTTC. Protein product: CASSSTDGYEQYF.